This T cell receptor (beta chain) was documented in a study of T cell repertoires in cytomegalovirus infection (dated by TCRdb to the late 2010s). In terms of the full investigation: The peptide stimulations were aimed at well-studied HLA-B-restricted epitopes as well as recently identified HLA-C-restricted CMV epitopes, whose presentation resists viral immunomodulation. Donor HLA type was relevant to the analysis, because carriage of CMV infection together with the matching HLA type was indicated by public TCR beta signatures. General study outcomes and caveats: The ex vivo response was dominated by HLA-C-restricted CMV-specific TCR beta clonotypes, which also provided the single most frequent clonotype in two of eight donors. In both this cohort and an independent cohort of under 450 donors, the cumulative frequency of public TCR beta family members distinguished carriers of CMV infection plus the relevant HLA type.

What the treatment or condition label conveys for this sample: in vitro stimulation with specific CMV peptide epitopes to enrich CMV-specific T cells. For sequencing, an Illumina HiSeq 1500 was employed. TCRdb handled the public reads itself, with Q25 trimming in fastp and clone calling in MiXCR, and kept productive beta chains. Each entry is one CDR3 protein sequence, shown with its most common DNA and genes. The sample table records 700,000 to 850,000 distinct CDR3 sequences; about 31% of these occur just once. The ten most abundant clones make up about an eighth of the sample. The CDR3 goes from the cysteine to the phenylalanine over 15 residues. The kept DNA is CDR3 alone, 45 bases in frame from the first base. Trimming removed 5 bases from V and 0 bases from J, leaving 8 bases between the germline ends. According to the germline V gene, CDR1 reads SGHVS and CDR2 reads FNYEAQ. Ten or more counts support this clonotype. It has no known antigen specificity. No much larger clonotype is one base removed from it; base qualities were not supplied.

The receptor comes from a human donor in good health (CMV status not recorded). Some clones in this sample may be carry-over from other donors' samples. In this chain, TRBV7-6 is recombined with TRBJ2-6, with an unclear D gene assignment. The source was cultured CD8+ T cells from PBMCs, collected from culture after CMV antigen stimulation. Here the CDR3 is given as CASSHTASGANVLTF. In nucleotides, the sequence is TGTGCCAGCAGCCATACAGCCTCTGGGGCCAACGTCCTGACTTTC.